This is a list of T cell receptor beta chains from one sample in a study of regulatory T cells in long-lasting Graves disease. One entry per CDR3 protein, called by TCRdb with MiXCR from the multiplex PCR reads. The table shows roughly 500,000 distinct CDR3 sequences, with about 12% occurring only once. The same sample was also used in a study of T cells in Graves' hyperthyroidism and ophthalmopathy.

The material sequenced was peripheral blood mononuclear cells (PBMCs), taken at new diagnosis, from a patient treated with antithyroid drugs. These receptors were collected from a woman in her twenties or thirties with Graves disease. Each CDR3 is given with its conserved first and last residue. Expanded clones are given a class, and other clones once, few, many or no size at all.

V	size	J	CDR3
TRBV28	many	TRBJ2-1	CASSGPGQGEFF
TRBV7-2	many	TRBJ1-2	CASSLSLPASSYGYTF
TRBV30	NA	TRBJ2-5	CAWSRGGETQYF
TRBV28	many	TRBJ2-1	CASSYPLNLGHYNEQFF
TRBV27	NA	TRBJ2-2	CASSSHEKLANTGELFF
TRBV27	many	TRBJ2-5	CASSGQGFSLETQYF
TRBV4-2	NA	TRBJ2-3	CASSQEGTGAGDTQYF
TRBV5-1	many	TRBJ2-7	CASSSAGGTRAHNSYEQYF
TRBV4-2	many	TRBJ1-5	CASSQDDRAGGGQPQHF
TRBV5-1	many	TRBJ2-7	CASSLAESYEQYF
TRBV7-9	many	TRBJ2-5	CASSLGQTIQETQYF
TRBV19	few	TRBJ1-2	CASSRQGSDYGYTF
TRBV12-3/TRBV12-4	many	TRBJ2-1	CASSPRGTGPYNEQFF